Listed here are 29 T cell receptor beta chains from one sample, sequenced in a study of control samples from healthy donors and cancer patients. The data were produced by immunoSEQ multiplex PCR, yet TCRdb's version contains in-frame clones alone and is incomplete. The table shows roughly 190,000 clones, with roughly nine tenths occurring only once. Material for sequencing was blood. Every receptor here comes from a man aged 25-40 years in good health.

This chain uses TRBV7-9 with TRBJ2-1; D tentatively reads TRBD1 or TRBD2 (5 bases each). The V gene's germline CDR1 is SEHNR and CDR2 FQNEAQ (reference sequence). The CDR3 loop spans 15 amino acids. The V and J ends lost 1 base and 2 bases respectively, with 9 bases between them. The DNA of the CDR3 is TGTGCCAGCAGCTTAGAGACGGGGCCCTACAATGAGCAGTTCTTC. Translation: CASSLETGPYNEQFF.

V is TRBV6-6 and J is TRBJ2-3; D gene unclear. The CDR3 totals 13 residues. Germline CDR1 and CDR2: MNHNY and SVGAGI (reference sequence). With 2 bases removed from V and 6 bases from J, the gap between germline ends came to 9 bases. The CDR3 here is CASSYLSSDTQYF. DNA of the CDR3: TGTGCCAGCAGTTACCTCTCTTCCGATACGCAGTATTTT.

The chain couples TRBV7-9 to TRBJ1-1; the D gene is possibly TRBD1 (5 bases). From germline, CDR1 is SEHNR and CDR2 FQNEAQ (reference sequence). This CDR3 comprises 15 residues. Trimming took 5 bases from V and 1 from J, leaving 14 bases between them. The CDR3 nucleotides read TGTGCCAGCAGCCCCCGGGGGGGACCGAACACTGAAGCTTTCTTT. Encoded protein: CASSPRGGPNTEAFF.

The V gene is TRBV6-5, the J gene TRBJ1-2; weak D call: TRBD1 (6 bases). Germline-derived CDR1 and CDR2 are MNHEY and SVGAGI. The CDR3 is made up of 16 amino acids. V was shortened by 2 bases and J by 4 bases, with 17 bases between the two germline ends. CDR3 nucleotides: TGTGCCAGCAGTTACCCCCCGGGACAAACCACCTATGGCTACACCTTC. Protein sequence: CASSYPPGQTTYGYTF.

This chain links TRBV7-8 with TRBJ2-7; D is ambiguous. This CDR3 is built from 12 residues. The ends were cut back, 5 bases at V and 4 bases at J, with 9 bases in the middle. CDR1 is SGHVS and CDR2 is FQNEAQ in the germline V gene. CDR3 nucleotide sequence: TGTGCCAGCAGCACTACCCGGTACGAGCAGTACTTC. Protein sequence: CASSTTRYEQYF.

The gene calls are TRBV6-5 and TRBJ1-4; TRBD1 aligns across 11 bases. After removal of 0 bases from V and 7 bases from J, the junction contained 1 base not matched to a gene. The germline V gene has CDR1 MNHEY and CDR2 SVGAGI. The CDR3 covers 15 residues. The CDR3: CASSYSGTGGEKLFF. In DNA form, the CDR3 reads TGTGCCAGCAGTTACTCGGGGACAGGGGGTGAAAAACTGTTTTTT.

V gene TRBV27 combines with J gene TRBJ2-7, with TRBD2 as a possible D gene (6 bases). The CDR3 is 15 residues long. Germline V gene data show CDR1 as MNHEY and CDR2 as SMNVEV (reference sequence). The V end was cut by 5 bases, the J end by 1 base, with 15 bases between. CDR3 amino acids: CASSTHGGRSYEQYF. The CDR3 DNA follows: TGTGCCAGCAGTACCCACGGGGGTCGGTCCTACGAGCAGTACTTC.

The rearrangement links TRBV2 to TRBJ1-1, with D possibly matching TRBD1 (5 bases). Germline CDR1 is SNHLY and CDR2 is FYNNEI. V was shortened by 6 bases and J by 1 base, with 12 bases between the two germline ends. The CDR3 length is 14 residues. The CDR3 DNA reads as TGTGCCAGCAGGGTGGGGGGTTCGAACACTGAAGCTTTCTTT. Translated: CASRVGGSNTEAFF.

The chain employs TRBV5-1 and TRBJ1-1; weak D call: TRBD1 (5 bases). Trimming pared 4 bases from V and 4 bases from J, leaving 11 bases between. The CDR3 length is 13 residues. Germline V gene data show CDR1 as SGHRS and CDR2 as YFSETQ. The CDR3 nucleotides read TGCGCCAGCAGCAATTCAGGGAGCACTGAAGCTTTCTTT. The encoded protein is CASSNSGSTEAFF.

This chain connects TRBV13 to TRBJ1-2; no reliable D call. The V and J ends lost 6 bases and 7 bases respectively, with 18 bases between them. Per germline, CDR1 PRHDT and CDR2 FYEKMQ (reference sequence). The length of the CDR3 is 14 residues. The CDR3 DNA is TGTGCCAGCAGGGGCACCATAGCTTATGCTGGCTACACCTTC. It specifies CASRGTIAYAGYTF.

The chain couples TRBV6-5 to TRBJ1-1; D gene ambiguous. The germline V and J ends were trimmed by 2 bases and 8 bases, with 21 bases remaining between them. Germline V gives CDR1 MNHEY, CDR2 SVGAGI. This CDR3 comprises 16 residues. CDR3 sequence: CASSYPGVFPNREAFF. In DNA, the CDR3 is TGTGCCAGCAGTTACCCGGGAGTTTTCCCAAACCGAGAAGCTTTCTTT.

A single count supports this clone. The V gene is TRBV29-1, the J gene TRBJ2-7; D is uncertain. The V end lost 3 bases, the J end lost 0 bases, and 9 bases lay between the germline ends. Per the germline V gene, CDR1 is SQVTM and CDR2 is ANQGSEA. CDR3 size: 13 residues. The CDR3 region is CSVDCCNSYEQYF. The CDR3 DNA is TGCAGCGTTGATTGCTGCAACTCCTACGAGCAGTACTTC.

The V call is TRBV5-6, the J call TRBJ2-7; perhaps TRBD2 as D (5 bases). There are 13 residues in the CDR3. Trimming cost V 0 bases and J 5 bases, with 9 bases left between them. The germline CDR1 and CDR2 sequences are SGHDT and YYEEEE. CDR3: CASSLVGGHEQYF. The DNA for the CDR3 is TGTGCCAGCAGCTTGGTGGGCGGGCACGAGCAGTACTTC.

The chain uses TRBV27 and TRBJ2-7; D remains ambiguous. The CDR3 loop spans 13 amino acids. The V gene's germline CDR1 is MNHEY and CDR2 SMNVEV (reference sequence). V was cut by 8 bases and J by 0 bases, with 11 bases left in between. The CDR3, as DNA: TGTGCCAGCCATAGACGCGACTCCTACGAGCAGTACTTC. This encodes CASHRRDSYEQYF.

The genes are TRBV18 and TRBJ1-1; no definite D call. This CDR3 is 12 amino acids long. Trimming removed 3 bases at V and 10 bases at J, with 12 bases between. Germline CDR1 reads KGHSH; CDR2 reads LQKENI. As DNA, the CDR3 is TGTGCCAGCTCACCCGACGGACCGCCAGCTTTCTTT. It encodes CASSPDGPPAFF.

This clone has a handful of counts. The gene calls are TRBV6-2 or TRBV6-3 and TRBJ1-1, with TRBD1 as a possible D gene (5 bases). The CDR3 spans 16 residues. The germline gives CDR1 MNHEY, CDR2 SVGEGT. The V gene lost 1 base and the J gene lost 0 bases, with 12 bases spanning the gap. The CDR3 DNA reads as TGTGCCAGCAGTTACTTCCAGGGTAGCTTGAACACTGAAGCTTTCTTT. It specifies CASSYFQGSLNTEAFF.

This clone was observed at least ten times. This specimen includes other DNA sequences encoding the same CDR3. The chain links TRBV6-1 to TRBJ1-1; D unclear. Germline CDR1 MNHNS, CDR2 SASEGT. V was shortened by 3 bases and J by 5 bases, with 13 bases between the two germline ends. CDR3 length: 14 residues. The CDR3, as DNA: TGTGCCAGCAGTGATTTTAGGGAAGGGACTGAAGCTTTCTTT. Amino acids: CASSDFREGTEAFF.

The chain has TRBV9 and TRBJ2-6; no clear D. CDR3 length: 15 residues. With 2 bases removed from V and 4 bases from J, the gap between germline ends came to 10 bases. The germline gives CDR1 SGDLS, CDR2 YYNGEE. The CDR3 is CASSVNSAGANVLTF. The CDR3 nucleotides read TGTGCCAGCAGCGTGAATTCCGCCGGGGCCAACGTCCTGACTTTC.

The chain has TRBV5-5 and TRBJ2-7; D unclear. Between the trimmed V and J ends, which lost 0 bases and 0 bases, there was a span of 10 bases. Germline V lookup: CDR1 SGHKS, CDR2 YYEKEE (reference sequence). The CDR3 totals 15 residues. The CDR3 protein is CASSLERSSSYEQYF. As DNA, the CDR3 is TGTGCCAGCAGCTTGGAAAGGAGCAGCTCCTACGAGCAGTACTTC.

The chain recombines TRBV11-2 with TRBJ2-1; 12 bases line up with TRBD1. The germline V gene encodes CDR1 SGHAT and CDR2 FQNNGV. J gave up 7 bases and V 7 bases, and 8 bases lay outside the gene matches. The CDR3 runs to 15 residues. This CDR3 is CASTRRDRGPNEQFF. The CDR3 coding sequence is TGTGCCAGCACCCGTAGGGACAGGGGGCCAAATGAGCAGTTCTTC.

V is TRBV6-5 and J is TRBJ2-7; 7 bases map to TRBD1. The CDR3 consists of 13 residues. Germline CDR1 and CDR2: MNHEY and SVGAGI. V gave up 6 bases and J gave up 5 bases; unmatched junction bases: 7. CDR3 in amino acids: CASRDRVLDEQYF. The CDR3 coding sequence is TGTGCCAGCAGAGACAGGGTTCTGGACGAGCAGTACTTC.

The CDR3 DNA is TGTGCCAGCAGTGAAATAAGGACAGGGGGCGAGCAGTACTTC. Protein sequence: CASSEIRTGGEQYF. The chain is built from TRBV2 and TRBJ2-7; 10 bases line up with TRBD1. The CDR3 extends over 14 amino acids. Per germline, CDR1 SNHLY and CDR2 FYNNEI. V shed 2 bases, J shed 6 bases, and the junction held 4 bases outside the gene matches.

The chain employs TRBV2 and TRBJ2-1; TRBD2 agrees at 8 bases. V lost 7 bases to trimming and J lost 6 bases; unmatched junction nucleotides: 11. The CDR3 contains 15 residues. Germline assignment: CDR1 SNHLY and CDR2 FYNNEI. The CDR3 sequence is CASIQIAGITNEQFF. CDR3 sequence (DNA): TGTGCCAGCATCCAGATAGCGGGGATCACCAATGAGCAGTTCTTC.

This clone appeared a single time. The V gene is TRBV7-9, the J gene TRBJ2-7; D is possibly TRBD2 (5 bases). This CDR3 spans 15 amino acids. The V gene lost 1 base and the J gene lost 0 bases, with 10 bases spanning the gap. In germline, CDR1 is SEHNR, CDR2 FQNEAQ (reference sequence). The CDR3 is CASSLGAGRSYEQYF. CDR3 sequence (DNA): TGTGCCAGCAGCTTAGGGGCGGGCCGCTCCTACGAGCAGTACTTC.

CDR3 amino acids: CASSLTHGRGNSPLHF. The CDR3 bases are TGTGCCAGCAGTTTAACACACGGCAGGGGCAATTCACCCCTCCACTTT. V usage is TRBV27 and J usage is TRBJ1-6; a possible D gene is TRBD1 (6 bases). This CDR3 region has 16 residues. CDR1 and CDR2 (germline): MNHEY, SMNVEV (reference sequence). Trimming took 2 bases from V and 7 from J, leaving 15 bases between them.

The V gene is TRBV18, the J gene TRBJ2-7; D may be TRBD2 (5 bases). V dropped 3 bases and J dropped 7 bases, with 10 bases sitting between them. Germline V lookup: CDR1 KGHSH, CDR2 LQKENI. There are 12 residues in the CDR3. The CDR3 spells CASSPDGNEQYF. The CDR3 DNA reads TGTGCCAGCTCACCGGACGGGAATGAGCAGTACTTC. Full variable domain (missing parts from reference TRBV18 and TRBJ2-7): NAGVMQNPRHLVRRRGQEARLRCSPMKGHSHVYWYRQLPEEGLKFMVYLQKENIIDESGMPKERFSAEFPKEGPSILRIQQVVRGDSAAYFCASSPDGNEQYFGPGTRLTVT.

The rearrangement uses TRBV10-3 and TRBJ1-5; D is unclear. Trimming took 4 bases from V and 6 from J, leaving 16 bases between them. Germline V gene lookup returns CDR1 ENHRY and CDR2 SYGVKD. This CDR3 has 15 amino acids. CDR3 nucleotides: TGTGCCATCAGTGGAGAGGAAGGAGTAGGTCAGCCCCAGCATTTT. Its protein product is CAISGEEGVGQPQHF.

This rearrangement joins TRBV7-6 to TRBJ2-4; maybe TRBD2 (7 bases). Per germline, CDR1 SGHVS and CDR2 FNYEAQ. The V end lost 0 bases, the J end lost 8 bases, and 14 bases lay between the germline ends. CDR3 size: 15 residues. The CDR3 is CASSLAGGAGDIQYF. CDR3 DNA sequence: TGTGCCAGCAGCTTAGCGGGGGGCGCGGGAGACATTCAGTACTTC.

V and J are TRBV10-1 and TRBJ2-3; 8 nucleotides agree with TRBD2. V shed 3 bases and J 4 bases; nucleotides not matched to a gene: 6. Per germline, CDR1 WNHNN and CDR2 SYGVQD (reference sequence). The CDR3 loop spans 15 amino acids. The CDR3 sequence is CASSETGGHADTQYF. As DNA, the CDR3 is TGCGCCAGCAGTGAAACGGGGGGGCACGCAGATACGCAGTATTTT.